This T cell receptor (beta chain) was documented in a study of beta chain features in type 1 diabetes (dated by TCRdb to between 2018 and 2020). A note on the overall study: Patients and healthy donors did not differ in mean age, gender distribution, total cell number or subset yield. A total of 85 million to 140 million sorted cells were examined across all samples, and a strong correlation was observed between cell number per subset and RNA yield. In the study, TCRB repertoires of sorted circulating CD4+ T cell subsets from recently diagnosed type 1 diabetes patients were compared with those of matched healthy donors. Regulatory and stem cell-like memory subsets were obtained from only 8 patients and about eight healthy donors, while naive and central memory subsets were obtained from all 30 or so donors.

What the authors observed across the whole study: Shorter templates might have been favored by PCR, but patient and control samples were amplified and corrected together, so both groups would have been affected equally by any skew. HLA sub-analyses involved small numbers of individuals, so any influence of HLA type on TCRB rearrangement remained unresolved. Fewer insertions and more nucleotide deletions at VDJ recombination sites were observed in patients with type 1 diabetes, implying thymic rearrangement abnormalities. Because cDNA was sequenced instead of genomic DNA, activated cells with high expression could be over-represented, although the groups did not differ in activation or CD3 levels. In all four CD4+ subsets, TCRB CDR3 length was moderately but significantly shorter in type 1 diabetes patients. The naive, central memory and regulatory TCRB repertoires appeared to resemble one another more closely among patients than among healthy donors.

The entire amount of isolated RNA was reverse transcribed using the High Capacity cDNA Reverse Transcription Kit, so the sequenced TCRB transcripts were expressed ones. Naive, central memory and regulatory T cell samples underwent deep immunoSEQ sequencing, averaging about 3.57 million total reads per sample. After sorted cells were lysed in RLT buffer, RNA was extracted with DNase-treated RNeasy Micro or Mini kits, with the choice depending on cell number. To prevent cross-contamination, every cell subset was processed on its own, while patient and healthy donor samples were processed together. The immunoSEQ multiplex PCR was used to amplify TCRB sequences from cDNA, generating 87-bp fragments that spanned the CDR3 region. Sequencing of the amplicons was performed on the Illumina HiSeq platform. The source study handled its data this way. PCR bias was corrected computationally using synthetic template baselines, and reads within Hamming distance 2 were collapsed, with unmergeable singletons discarded. Reads were aligned against IMGT to assign V, D and J genes, CDR3 length and insertions or deletions at six rearrangement sites. Within each subset, clonotype counts were normalized to sorted cell number, and only after that were true diversity and Gini coefficients computed with the tcR R package. The overlap coefficient, calculated on TCRB nucleotide sequences, was used to measure repertoire sharing. Out-of-frame TCRB sequences from naive cells were analyzed as a proxy for the pre-selection repertoire. What TCRdb holds here is the immuneACCESS table cut down to in-frame rearrangements. Part of the clones is not present; checked against another copy, under half of the missing clones reflect an unresolved V gene, and the others are unexplained. V and J calls and clone size come straight from that table; D and trimming were deduced from the DNA. In this sample the table shows hundreds of thousands of clones, 11% to 15% of which occur a single time. 0.035% to 0.04% of the sample is held by the ten biggest clonotypes.

Remarks on this clone: The target of this receptor is not known. No base quality values were provided; no much bigger clone lies one nucleotide off.

A single peripheral blood draw of around 0.11 L on average was collected from each donor into heparinised tubes. Using a panel that included CD45RO, CCR7, CD25, CD127, CD95 and CD27, naive, central memory, regulatory and stem cell-like memory CD4+ T cells were sorted on a BD FACSAria II. Purity was above 95% for every sorted population. PBMCs were isolated immediately by Lymphoprep density gradient centrifugation and stained directly without culture. Samples were stained and sorted in pairs, with one healthy donor and one patient per experiment, so that batch effects were minimized. The germline V gene gives CDR1 as SQVTM and CDR2 as ANQGSEA. Between the V and J ends, shortened by 3 bases and 8 bases respectively, the junction contains 10 bases. The CDR3 runs 11 residues from the cysteine to the phenylalanine. Solely the CDR3 DNA is kept, with 33 bases framed from the first base.

This TCR was sampled from a man aged 25 to 40 in good health. Rearrangement joined TRBV29-1 to TRBJ1-2; confidence is insufficient to name the D gene. The source material was naive CD4+ T cells from blood. Sample cell subset or site, as interpreted from the label and publication: true naive CD4+ T cells. CDR3 reads: CSVDRENGYTF. The DNA sequence is TGCAGCGTTGATAGGGAGAACGGCTACACCTTC.